Reported below is one T cell receptor (beta chain). Its antigen is still unknown. These data belong to a study of Ad26.COV2.S vaccination and SARS-CoV-2 variants. Documented treatment: 15 to 20 received Ad26.COV2.S at low or high dose, single or two shots; five or six received placebo; per-sample allocation not given. Sampling happened 63 days after the first vaccine or placebo injection. The sample came from a Boston adult aged 18-55 years. Repertoires were generated with immunoSEQ multiplex PCR, while TCRdb's copy carries only in-frame clones and drops some. The table shows 250,000 to 300,000 clones, with roughly 86% occurring only once. The germline V gene encodes CDR1 SNHLY and CDR2 FYNNEI. This CDR3 has 14 residues. Unmatched junction bases numbered 6, after V lost 9 bases and J lost 1 base. The study's findings and limits: Estimates derived from TCR breadth and depth analyses may have underestimated total T cell responses. Following vaccination, spike-specific CD8+ and CD4+ T cell responses reportedly exhibited substantial breadth. Spike-specific TCR breadth was greater after Ad26.COV2.S than placebo.

The clonotype was recovered from a person aged 18-60 years who received the Ad26.COV2.S COVID-19 vaccine or a placebo. The chain links TRBV2 to TRBJ2-1; TRBD1 matches 7 bases. Material: peripheral blood, obtained in a trial of Ad26.COV2.S vaccine versus placebo. CDR3: CASYADRSYNEQFF. CDR3 DNA sequence: TGTGCCAGTTACGCGGACAGGTCCTACAATGAGCAGTTCTTC.